The clone carrying this TCR beta chain was found many times. These data are taken from a study of CD8 T cells in ankylosing spondylitis. The CDR3 covers 14 residues. CDR1 LGHDT and CDR2 YNNKEL come from the germline V gene (reference sequence). V gave up 6 bases and J gave up 0 bases, with 9 bases separating them. TCRdb passed the 5' RACE reads through MiXCR, listing each CDR3 protein once. The data contain roughly 150,000 distinct CDR3 sequences, 5.5% to 7.5% of them seen just once; the ten biggest clones take up roughly an eighth. The source is a female donor with ankylosing spondylitis or in good health (not recorded which). Sequencing was carried out using blood, either unsorted or a sorted T cell fraction (not recorded which). The rearrangement uses TRBV3-1 and TRBJ1-3; no clear D. The CDR3, as DNA: TGTGCCAGCAGACTGAGCGTCTCTGGAAACACCATATATTTT. The encoded protein is CASRLSVSGNTIYF. The full variable domain, completed using reference TRBV3-1 and TRBJ1-3, is DTAVSQTPKYLVTQMGNDKSIKCEQNLGHDTMYWYKQDSKKFLKIMFSYNNKELIINETVPNRFSPKSPDKAHLNLHINSLELGDSAVYFCASRLSVSGNTIYFGEGSWLTVV.